This T cell receptor beta chain comes out of a study of blood T cell repertoires in COVID-19. Background on the study: Samples representing acute and convalescent COVID-19 were sourced from the United States, Italy and Spain. PBMCs, B-cell-depleted T cells, or T cells provided the cDNA or gDNA that made up the material.

Repertoires were generated with immunoSEQ multiplex PCR, while TCRdb's copy carries only in-frame clones and drops some. The table has some 100,000 clones, about nine tenths seen once. V lost 5 bases and J lost 6, with 24 bases in between. Per the germline V gene, CDR1 is MDHEN and CDR2 is SYDVKM. This CDR3 comprises 17 residues. What was sequenced was peripheral blood. The rearrangement uses TRBV28 and TRBJ2-3; D is perhaps TRBD1 (6 bases). The sequence was collected from a woman in her 70s with acute or convalescent COVID-19. CDR3 residues: CASSLRPQGSKIDTQYF. The DNA of the CDR3 is TGTGCCAGCAGTCTACGTCCCCAGGGGAGTAAAATCGATACGCAGTATTTT.